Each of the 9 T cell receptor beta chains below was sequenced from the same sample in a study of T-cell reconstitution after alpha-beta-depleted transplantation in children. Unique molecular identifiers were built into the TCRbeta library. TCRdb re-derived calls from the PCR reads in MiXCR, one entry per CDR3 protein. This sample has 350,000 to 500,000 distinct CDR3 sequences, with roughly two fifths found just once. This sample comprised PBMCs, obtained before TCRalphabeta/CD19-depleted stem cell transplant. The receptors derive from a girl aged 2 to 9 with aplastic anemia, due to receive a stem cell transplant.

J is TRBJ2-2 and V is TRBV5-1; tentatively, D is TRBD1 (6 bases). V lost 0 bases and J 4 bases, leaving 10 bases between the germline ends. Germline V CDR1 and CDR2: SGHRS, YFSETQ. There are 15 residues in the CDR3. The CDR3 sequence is CASSLADSLTGELFF. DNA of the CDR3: TGCGCCAGCAGCTTGGCGGACAGTCTCACCGGGGAGCTGTTTTTT. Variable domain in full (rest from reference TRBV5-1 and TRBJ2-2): KAGVTQTPRYLIKTRGQQVTLSCSPISGHRSVSWYQQTPGQGLQFLFEYFSETQRNKGNFPGRFSGRQFSNSRSEMNVSTLELGDSALYLCASSLADSLTGELFFGEGSRLTVL.

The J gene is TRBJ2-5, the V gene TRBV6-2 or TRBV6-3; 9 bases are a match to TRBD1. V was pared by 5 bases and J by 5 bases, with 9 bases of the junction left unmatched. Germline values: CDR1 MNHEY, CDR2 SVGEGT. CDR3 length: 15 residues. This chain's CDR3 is CASSRGTGPVETQYF. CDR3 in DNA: TGTGCCAGCAGTCGCGGGACAGGGCCAGTGGAGACCCAGTACTTC.

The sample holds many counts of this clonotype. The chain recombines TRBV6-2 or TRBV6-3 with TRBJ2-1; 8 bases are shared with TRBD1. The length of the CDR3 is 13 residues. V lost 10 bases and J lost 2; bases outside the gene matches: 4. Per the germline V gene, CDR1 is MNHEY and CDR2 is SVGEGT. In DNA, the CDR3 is TGTGCCACCTTGGACAGGGCCTACAATGAGCAGTTCTTC. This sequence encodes CATLDRAYNEQFF.

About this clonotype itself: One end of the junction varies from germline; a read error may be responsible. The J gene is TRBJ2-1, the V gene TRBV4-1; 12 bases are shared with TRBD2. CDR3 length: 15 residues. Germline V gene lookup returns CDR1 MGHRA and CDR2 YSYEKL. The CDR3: CSSRHGLAGFYEQFF. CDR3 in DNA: TGCTCCAGCAGACATGGACTAGCGGGGTTTTATGAGCAGTTCTTC.

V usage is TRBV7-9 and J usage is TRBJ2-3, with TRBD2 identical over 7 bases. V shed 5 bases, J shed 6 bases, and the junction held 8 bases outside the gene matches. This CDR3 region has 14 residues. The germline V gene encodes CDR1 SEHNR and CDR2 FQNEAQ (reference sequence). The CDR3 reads CASSVTSAPDTQYF. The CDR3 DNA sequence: TGTGCCAGCAGCGTTACTAGCGCCCCCGATACGCAGTATTTT.

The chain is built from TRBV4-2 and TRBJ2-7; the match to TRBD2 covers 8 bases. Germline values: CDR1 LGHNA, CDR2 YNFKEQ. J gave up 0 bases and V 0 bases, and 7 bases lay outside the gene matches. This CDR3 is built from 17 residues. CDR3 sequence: CASSQDSTSGTSYEQYF. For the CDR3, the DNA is TGTGCCAGCAGCCAAGATTCAACTAGCGGTACCTCCTACGAGCAGTACTTC.

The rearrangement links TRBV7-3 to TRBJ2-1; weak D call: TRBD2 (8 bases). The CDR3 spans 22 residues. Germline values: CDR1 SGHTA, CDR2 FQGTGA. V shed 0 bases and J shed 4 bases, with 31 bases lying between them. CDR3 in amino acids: CASSLTGRRQGLSGKGYNEQFF. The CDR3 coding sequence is TGTGCCAGCAGCTTAACAGGAAGGCGACAGGGTCTTAGCGGGAAAGGGTACAATGAGCAGTTCTTC. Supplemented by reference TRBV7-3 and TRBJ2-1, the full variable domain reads GAGVSQTPSNKVTEKGKYVELRCDPISGHTALYWYRQSLGQGPEFLIYFQGTGAADDSGLPNDRFFAVRPEGSVSTLKIQRTERGDSAVYLCASSLTGRRQGLSGKGYNEQFFGPGTRLTVL.

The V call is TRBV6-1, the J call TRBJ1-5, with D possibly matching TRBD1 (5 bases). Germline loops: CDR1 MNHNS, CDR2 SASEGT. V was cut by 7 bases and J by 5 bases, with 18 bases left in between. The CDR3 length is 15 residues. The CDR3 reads CASTVDDRAHQPQHF. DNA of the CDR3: TGTGCCAGCACGGTCGACGACAGAGCCCATCAGCCCCAGCATTTT.

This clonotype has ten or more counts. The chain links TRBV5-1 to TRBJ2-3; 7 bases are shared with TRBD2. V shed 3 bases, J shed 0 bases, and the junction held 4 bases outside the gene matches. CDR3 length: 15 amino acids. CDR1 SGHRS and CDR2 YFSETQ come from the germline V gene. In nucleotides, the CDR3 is TGCGCCAGCAGCTGGAGCGGGGTCAGCACAGATACGCAGTATTTT. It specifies CASSWSGVSTDTQYF.